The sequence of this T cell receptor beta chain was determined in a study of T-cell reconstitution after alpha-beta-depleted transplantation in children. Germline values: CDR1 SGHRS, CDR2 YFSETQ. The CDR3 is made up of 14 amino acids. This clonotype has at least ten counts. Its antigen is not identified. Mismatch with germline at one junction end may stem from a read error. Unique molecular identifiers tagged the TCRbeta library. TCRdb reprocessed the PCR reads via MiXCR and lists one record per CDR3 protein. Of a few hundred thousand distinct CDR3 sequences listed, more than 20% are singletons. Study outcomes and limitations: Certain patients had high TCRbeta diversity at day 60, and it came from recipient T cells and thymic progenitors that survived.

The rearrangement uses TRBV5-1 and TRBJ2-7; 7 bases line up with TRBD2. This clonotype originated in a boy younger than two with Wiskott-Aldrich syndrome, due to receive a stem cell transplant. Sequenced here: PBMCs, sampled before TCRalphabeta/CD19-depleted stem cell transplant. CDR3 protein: CASSLAGVSYEQYF. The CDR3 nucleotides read TGTGCCAGCAGTCTGGCGGGAGTGTCCTACGAGCAGTACTTC.